This paragraph reports one T cell receptor (beta chain). These data are taken from a study of T-cell memory formation after mild COVID-19. Each CDR3 protein gets one entry after TCRdb re-called the 5' RACE reads with MiXCR. The sample has hundreds of thousands of distinct CDR3 sequences, 20% seen once. The CDR3 has 15 residues. In germline, CDR1 is MNHEY, CDR2 SVGEGT. After removal of 5 bases from V and 0 bases from J, the junction contained 4 bases not matched to a gene. V gene TRBV6-2 or TRBV6-3 combines with J gene TRBJ2-1, with 7 bases lining up with TRBD2. The source is an adult woman who had mild COVID-19 (a few samples of this study predate the infection). Cell type and time point are not known. The sample taken for sequencing was PBMCs or a T cell subset sorted from them (not recorded which). The CDR3 sequence: CASSLREASYNEQFF. The DNA for the CDR3 is TGTGCCAGCAGTCTTCGGGAGGCCTCCTACAATGAGCAGTTCTTC.